The 2 T cell receptor beta chains given below trace back to one sample, sequenced in a study of T cells in Graves' hyperthyroidism and ophthalmopathy. RNA transcripts were the template for amplifying TCR beta CDR3 regions. The TCR CDR3 was amplified in a first-round RT-PCR using the HTBI primer set. MiXCR, run by TCRdb on the multiplex PCR reads, gives a single entry per CDR3 protein. The sample lists around 190,000 distinct CDR3 sequences, approximately 15% occurring once. Sequencing input: blood. Receptor source: a woman between 50 and 59 years old with Graves' hyperthyroidism.

This clonotype appeared many times. The rearrangement uses TRBV15 and TRBJ2-3; no clear D gene. Per the germline V gene, CDR1 is LNHNV and CDR2 is YYDKDF (reference sequence). The CDR3 consists of 17 residues. Deletions cut 1 base from V and 2 bases from J, with 16 bases between. In DNA, the CDR3 is TGTGCCACCAGCAGAGTAGTGACCTTAAGACTCACAGATACGCAGTATTTT. Its translation: CATSRVVTLRLTDTQYF.

V is TRBV6-1 and J is TRBJ2-7; unclear D gene. V was shortened by 5 bases and J by 5 bases, with 13 bases between the two germline ends. CDR1 is MNHNS and CDR2 is SASEGT in the germline V gene. This CDR3 has 13 residues. In DNA, the CDR3 is TGTGCCAGCAGTCCCCCCGTCGCCCACGAGCAGTACTTC. The encoded protein is CASSPPVAHEQYF.